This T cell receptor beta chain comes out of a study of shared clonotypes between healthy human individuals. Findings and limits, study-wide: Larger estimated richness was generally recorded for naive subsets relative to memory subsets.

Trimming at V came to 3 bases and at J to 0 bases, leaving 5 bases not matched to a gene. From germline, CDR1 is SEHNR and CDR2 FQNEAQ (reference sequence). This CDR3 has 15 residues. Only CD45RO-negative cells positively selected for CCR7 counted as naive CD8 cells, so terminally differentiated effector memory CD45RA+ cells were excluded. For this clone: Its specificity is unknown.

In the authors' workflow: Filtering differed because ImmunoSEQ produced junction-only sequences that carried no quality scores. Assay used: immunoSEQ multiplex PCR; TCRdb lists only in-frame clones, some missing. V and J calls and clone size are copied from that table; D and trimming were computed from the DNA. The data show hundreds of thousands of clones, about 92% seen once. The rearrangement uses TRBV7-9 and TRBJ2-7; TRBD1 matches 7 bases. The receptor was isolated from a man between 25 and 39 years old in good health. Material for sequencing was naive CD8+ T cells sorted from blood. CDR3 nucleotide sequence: TGTGCCAGCAGCTTCAGACAGGGCGGCTCCTACGAGCAGTACTTC. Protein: CASSFRQGGSYEQYF.